The TCR beta chain under discussion was sequenced for a study of blood T cell repertoires in COVID-19. Assay: immunoSEQ multiplex PCR; the TCRdb copy retains only in-frame clones and omits some. The profile shows some 360,000 clones, approximately 89% of them singletons. Germline V gene sequence: CDR1 SGHAT, CDR2 FQNNGV. V was trimmed by 3 bases and J by 3 bases, leaving 14 bases between them. The CDR3 is 15 residues long. The chain carries TRBV11-2 and TRBJ2-5; weak D call: TRBD2 (7 bases). This clonotype originated in a woman in her sixties or seventies with COVID-19, enrolled during active disease. The material sequenced was peripheral blood. CDR3 loop: CASSFGGGPEETQYF. The CDR3 region has the DNA TGTGCCAGCAGCTTTGGGGGGGGGCCAGAAGAGACCCAGTACTTC.